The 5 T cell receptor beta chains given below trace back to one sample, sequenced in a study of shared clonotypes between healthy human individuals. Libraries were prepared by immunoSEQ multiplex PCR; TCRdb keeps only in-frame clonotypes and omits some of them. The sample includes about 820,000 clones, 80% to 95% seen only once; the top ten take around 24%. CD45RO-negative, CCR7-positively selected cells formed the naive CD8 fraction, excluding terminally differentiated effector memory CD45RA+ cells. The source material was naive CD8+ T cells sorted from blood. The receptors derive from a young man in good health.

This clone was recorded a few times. The DNA of the CDR3 is TGTGCCAGTAGTATAGGGGCCGGGACTAGCGGGAGGAGCTCCTACAATGAGCAGTTCTTC. It encodes CASSIGAGTSGRSSYNEQFF. The chain couples TRBV19 to TRBJ2-1; 15 bases align to TRBD2. Per germline, CDR1 LNHDA and CDR2 SQIVND (reference sequence). The CDR3 covers 20 residues. Trimming removed 1 base from V and 0 bases from J; junction bases left unmatched: 7. Full variable domain (rest looked up from reference TRBV19 and TRBJ2-1): DGGITQSPKYLFRKEGQNVTLSCEQNLNHDAMYWYRQDPGQGLRLIYYSQIVNDFQKGDIAEGYSVSREKKESFPLTVTSAQKNPTAFYLCASSIGAGTSGRSSYNEQFFGPGTRLTVL.

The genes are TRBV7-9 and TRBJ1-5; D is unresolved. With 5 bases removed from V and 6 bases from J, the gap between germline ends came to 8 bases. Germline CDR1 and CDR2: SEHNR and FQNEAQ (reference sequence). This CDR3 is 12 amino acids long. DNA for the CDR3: TGTGCCAGCAGCCAAGAAAGTCAGCCCCAGCATTTT. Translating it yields CASSQESQPQHF.

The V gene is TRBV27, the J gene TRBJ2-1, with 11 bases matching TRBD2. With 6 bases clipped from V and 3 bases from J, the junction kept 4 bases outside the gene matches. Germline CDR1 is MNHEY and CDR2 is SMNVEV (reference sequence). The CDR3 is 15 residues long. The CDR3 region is CASRPGLAVYNEQFF. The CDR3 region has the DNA TGTGCCAGCAGGCCGGGACTAGCGGTCTACAATGAGCAGTTCTTC.

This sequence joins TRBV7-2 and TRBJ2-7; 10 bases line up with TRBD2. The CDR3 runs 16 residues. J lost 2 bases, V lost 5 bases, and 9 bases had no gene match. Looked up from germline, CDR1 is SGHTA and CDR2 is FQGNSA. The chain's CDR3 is CASSTGLAEITYEQYF. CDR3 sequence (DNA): TGTGCCAGCAGCACAGGACTAGCGGAAATTACCTACGAGCAGTACTTC.

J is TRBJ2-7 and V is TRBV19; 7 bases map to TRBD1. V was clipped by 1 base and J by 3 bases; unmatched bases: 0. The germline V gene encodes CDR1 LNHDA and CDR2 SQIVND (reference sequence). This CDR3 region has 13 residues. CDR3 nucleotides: TGTGCCAGTAGTATAGGGGACAGCTACGAGCAGTACTTC. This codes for CASSIGDSYEQYF.